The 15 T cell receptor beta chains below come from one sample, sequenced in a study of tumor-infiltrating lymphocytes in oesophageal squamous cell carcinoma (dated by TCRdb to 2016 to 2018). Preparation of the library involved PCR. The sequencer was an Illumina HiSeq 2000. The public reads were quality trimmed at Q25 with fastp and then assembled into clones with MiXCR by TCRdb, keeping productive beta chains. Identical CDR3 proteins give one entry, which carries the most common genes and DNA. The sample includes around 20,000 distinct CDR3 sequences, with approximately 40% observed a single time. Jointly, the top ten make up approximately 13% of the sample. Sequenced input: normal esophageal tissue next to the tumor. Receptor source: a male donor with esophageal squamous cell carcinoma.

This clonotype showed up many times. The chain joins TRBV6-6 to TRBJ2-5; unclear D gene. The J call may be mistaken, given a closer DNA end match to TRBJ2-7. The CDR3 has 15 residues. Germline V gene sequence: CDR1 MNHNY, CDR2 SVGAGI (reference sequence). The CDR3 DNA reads TGTGCCAGCAGTTACTCCGGGCAGCATCTCTACGAGCAGTACTTC. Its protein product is CASSYSGQHLYEQYF.

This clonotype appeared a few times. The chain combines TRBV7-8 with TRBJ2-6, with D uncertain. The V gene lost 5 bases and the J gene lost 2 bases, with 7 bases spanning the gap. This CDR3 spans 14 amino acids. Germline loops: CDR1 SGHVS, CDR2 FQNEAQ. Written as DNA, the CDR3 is TGTGCCAGCAGCCCTACGGCTGGGGCCAACGTCCTGACTTTC. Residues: CASSPTAGANVLTF.

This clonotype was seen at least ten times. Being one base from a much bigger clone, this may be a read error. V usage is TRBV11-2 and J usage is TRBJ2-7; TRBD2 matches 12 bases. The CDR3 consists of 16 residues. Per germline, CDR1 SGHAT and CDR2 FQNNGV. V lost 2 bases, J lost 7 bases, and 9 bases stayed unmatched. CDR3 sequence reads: CASSLYRTSGVNEQYF. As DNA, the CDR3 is TGTGCCAGCAGCTTATACCGGACTAGCGGGGTCAATGAGCAGTACTTC.

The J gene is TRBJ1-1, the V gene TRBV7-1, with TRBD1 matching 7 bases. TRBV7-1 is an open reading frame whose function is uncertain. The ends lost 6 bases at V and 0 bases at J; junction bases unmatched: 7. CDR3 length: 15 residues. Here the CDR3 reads CASRRQGRVNTEAFF. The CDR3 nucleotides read TGTGCCAGCAGACGACAGGGTAGGGTGAACACTGAAGCTTTCTTT.

CDR3 sequence: CASSTTSGSSGEQFF. In DNA, the CDR3 is TGTGCCAGCAGCACCACTAGCGGGAGCAGTGGTGAGCAGTTCTTC. This chain links TRBV7-6 with TRBJ2-6; 11 bases map to TRBD2. The end of the DNA fits TRBJ2-1 better, so the J call may be wrong. The germline V gene has CDR1 SGHVS and CDR2 FNYEAQ. This CDR3 contains 15 residues.

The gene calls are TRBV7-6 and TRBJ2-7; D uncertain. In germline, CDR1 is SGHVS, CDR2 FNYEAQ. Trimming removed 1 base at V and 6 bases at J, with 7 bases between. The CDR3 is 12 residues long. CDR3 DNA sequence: TGTGCCAGCAGCTTAGGCGGAAGCGAGCAGTACTTC. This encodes CASSLGGSEQYF.

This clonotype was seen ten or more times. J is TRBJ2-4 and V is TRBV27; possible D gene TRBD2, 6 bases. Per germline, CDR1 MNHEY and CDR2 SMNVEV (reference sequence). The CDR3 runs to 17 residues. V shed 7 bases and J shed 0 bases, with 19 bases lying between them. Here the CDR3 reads CASKEVDAGLAKNIQYF. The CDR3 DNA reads TGTGCCAGCAAGGAAGTCGACGCGGGATTAGCCAAAAACATTCAGTACTTC.

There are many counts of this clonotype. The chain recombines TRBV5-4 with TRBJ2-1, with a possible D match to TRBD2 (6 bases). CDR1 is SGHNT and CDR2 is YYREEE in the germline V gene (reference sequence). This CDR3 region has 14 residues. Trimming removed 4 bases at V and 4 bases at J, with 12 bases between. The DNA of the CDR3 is TGTGCCAGCAGCCTACCGGGAGATTACAATGAGCAGTTCTTC. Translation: CASSLPGDYNEQFF.

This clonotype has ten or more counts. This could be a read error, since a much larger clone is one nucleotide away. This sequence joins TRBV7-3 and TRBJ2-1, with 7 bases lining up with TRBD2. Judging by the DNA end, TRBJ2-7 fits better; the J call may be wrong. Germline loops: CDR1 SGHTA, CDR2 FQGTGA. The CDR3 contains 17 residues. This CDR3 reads CASSLTASGLSYNEQYF. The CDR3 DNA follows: TGTGCCAGCAGCTTAACGGCTAGCGGCCTCTCCTACAATGAGCAGTACTTC.

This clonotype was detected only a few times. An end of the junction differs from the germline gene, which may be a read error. CDR3 nucleotide sequence: TGTGCTAGCAGCTTAGGAAGAGAGGGTGAGCAGTTCTTC. Translated: CASSLGREGEQFF. The rearrangement joins TRBV7-6 to TRBJ2-1; tentative D call: TRBD2 (5 bases). This CDR3 region has 13 residues. CDR1 is SGHVS and CDR2 is FNYEAQ in the germline V gene. Full variable domain (outside the CDR3, taken from reference TRBV7-6 and TRBJ2-1): GAGVSQSPRYKVTKRGQDVALRCDPISGHVSLYWYRQALGQGPEFLTYFNYEAQQDKSGLPNDRFSAERPEGSISTLTIQRTEQRDSAMYRCASSLGREGEQFFGPGTRLTVL.

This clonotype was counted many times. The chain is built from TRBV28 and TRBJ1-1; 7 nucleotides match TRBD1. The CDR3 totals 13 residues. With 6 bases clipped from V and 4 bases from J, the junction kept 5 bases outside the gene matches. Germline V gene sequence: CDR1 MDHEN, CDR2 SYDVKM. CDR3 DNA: TGTGCCAGCAGCCGACAGGGCTTCACTGAAGCTTTCTTT. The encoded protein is CASSRQGFTEAFF.

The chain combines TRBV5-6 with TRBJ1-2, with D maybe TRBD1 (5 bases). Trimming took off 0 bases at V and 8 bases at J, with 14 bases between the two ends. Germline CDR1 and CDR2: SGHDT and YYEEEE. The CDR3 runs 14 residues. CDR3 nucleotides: TGTGCCAGCAGCTTGGATCAGGGTAGGGGAGGCTACACCTTC. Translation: CASSLDQGRGGYTF. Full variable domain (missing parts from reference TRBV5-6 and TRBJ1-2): DAGVTQSPTHLIKTRGQQVTLRCSPKSGHDTVSWYQQALGQGPQFIFQYYEEEERQRGNFPDRFSGHQFPNYSSELNVNALLLGDSALYLCASSLDQGRGGYTFGSGTRLTVV.

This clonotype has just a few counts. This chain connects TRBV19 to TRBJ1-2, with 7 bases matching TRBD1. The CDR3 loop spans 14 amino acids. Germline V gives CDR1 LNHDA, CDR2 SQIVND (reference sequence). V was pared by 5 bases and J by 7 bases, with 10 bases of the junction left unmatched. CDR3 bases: TGTGCCAGTAGTCCAGGGGGGACAGCCCTTGGCTACACCTTC. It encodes CASSPGGTALGYTF. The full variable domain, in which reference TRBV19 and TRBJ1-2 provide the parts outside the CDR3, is DGGITQSPKYLFRKEGQNVTLSCEQNLNHDAMYWYRQDPGQGLRLIYYSQIVNDFQKGDIAEGYSVSREKKESFPLTVTSAQKNPTAFYLCASSPGGTALGYTFGSGTRLTVV.

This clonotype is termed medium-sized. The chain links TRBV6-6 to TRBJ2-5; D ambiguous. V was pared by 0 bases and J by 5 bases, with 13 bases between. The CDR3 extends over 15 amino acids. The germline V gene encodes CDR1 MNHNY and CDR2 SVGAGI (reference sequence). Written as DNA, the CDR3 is TGTGCCAGCAGTTACTCGATTCTCGAAGGGGAGACCCAGTACTTC. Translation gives CASSYSILEGETQYF.

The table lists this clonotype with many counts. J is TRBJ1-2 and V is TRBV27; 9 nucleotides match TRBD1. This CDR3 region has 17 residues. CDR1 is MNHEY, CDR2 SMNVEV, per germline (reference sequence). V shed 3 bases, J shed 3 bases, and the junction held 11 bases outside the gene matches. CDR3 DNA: TGTGCCAGCAGTTTTCACTCTTCGACAGGGGGTGACTATGGCTACACCTTC. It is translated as CASSFHSSTGGDYGYTF.